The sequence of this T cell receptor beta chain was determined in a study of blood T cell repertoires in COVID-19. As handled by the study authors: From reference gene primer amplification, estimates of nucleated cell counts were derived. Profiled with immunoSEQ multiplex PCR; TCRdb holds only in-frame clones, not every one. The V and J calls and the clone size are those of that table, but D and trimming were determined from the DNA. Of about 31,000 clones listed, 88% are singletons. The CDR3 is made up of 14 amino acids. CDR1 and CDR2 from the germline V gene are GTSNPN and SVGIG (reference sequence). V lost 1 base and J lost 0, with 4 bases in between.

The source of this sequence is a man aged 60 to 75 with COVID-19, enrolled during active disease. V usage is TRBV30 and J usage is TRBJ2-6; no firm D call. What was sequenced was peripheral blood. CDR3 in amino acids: CAWSAYSGANVLTF. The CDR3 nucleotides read TGTGCCTGGAGTGCGTACTCTGGGGCCAACGTCCTGACTTTC.